Listed here are 27 T cell receptor beta chains from one sample, sequenced in a study of T cells in Graves' hyperthyroidism and ophthalmopathy. The TCR beta CDR3 regions underwent amplification using RNA transcripts as the source. TCR CDR3 regions were first amplified by RT-PCR with HTBI primers. MiXCR was run by TCRdb on the multiplex PCR reads, yielding one entry per CDR3 protein. The sample records more than 350,000 distinct CDR3 sequences, 14% being singletons. The sequenced sample consisted of blood. The source is a woman in her 30s with Graves' ophthalmopathy.

This clonotype was observed many times. CDR3 DNA: TGTGCCAGCAGCCGTGGGACATCGGATCCCTACGAGCAGTACTTC. Protein sequence: CASSRGTSDPYEQYF. The gene calls are TRBV7-9 and TRBJ2-7, with D perhaps matching TRBD1 (6 bases). V was cut by 5 bases and J by 2 bases, with 16 bases left in between. CDR1 is SEHNR and CDR2 is FQNEAQ in the germline V gene (reference sequence). The CDR3 is 15 residues long.

This clonotype was seen a handful of times. J is TRBJ1-6 and V is TRBV5-1, with unresolved D. Germline lookup yields CDR1 SGHRS and CDR2 YFSETQ. CDR3 length: 16 residues. Trimming removed 0 bases from V and 5 bases from J, with 12 bases in between. This CDR3 is CASSLGSVSNNSPLHF. CDR3 nucleotides: TGCGCCAGCAGCTTGGGGAGCGTGTCCAATAATTCACCCCTCCACTTT.

This clonotype has at least ten counts. The genes are TRBV28 and TRBJ1-6; TRBD1 matches at 9 bases. Germline V gene data show CDR1 as MDHEN and CDR2 as SYDVKM. The CDR3 extends over 14 amino acids. V shed 5 bases and J 10 bases; nucleotides not matched to a gene: 6. The CDR3 reads CASSELDRGSPLHF. The CDR3 DNA reads as TGTGCCAGCAGTGAACTGGACAGGGGATCACCCCTCCACTTT.

This clonotype was counted a few times. The CDR3, as DNA: TGTGCCAGCAGTTTTTCGGGGGCAGGATCACCCCTCCACTTT. Its protein is CASSFSGAGSPLHF. The V call is TRBV28, the J call TRBJ1-6, with D possibly matching TRBD1 (6 bases). Germline V gene data show CDR1 as MDHEN and CDR2 as SYDVKM. This CDR3 region has 14 residues. With 3 bases removed from V and 10 bases from J, the gap between germline ends came to 13 bases.

This clonotype was recorded at least ten times. The chain uses TRBV7-2 and TRBJ1-5, with no clear D. The length of the CDR3 is 14 residues. V lost 1 base, J lost 7 bases, and 11 bases lay in between. Germline V CDR1 and CDR2: SGHTA, FQGNSA. This CDR3 is CASSLDPNGQPQHF. The CDR3, as DNA: TGTGCCAGCAGCTTAGATCCGAATGGCCAGCCCCAGCATTTT. Looking up the rest from reference TRBV7-2 and TRBJ1-5 gives the full variable domain: GAGVSQSPSNKVTEKGKDVELRCDPISGHTALYWYRQSLGQGLEFLIYFQGNSAPDKSGLPSDRFSAERTGGSVSTLTIQRTQQEDSAVYLCASSLDPNGQPQHFGDGTRLSIL.

This clonotype has ten or more counts. V is TRBV7-8 and J is TRBJ2-5, with D uncertain. Trimming took 5 bases from V and 5 from J, leaving 18 bases between them. The CDR3 has 15 amino acids. Germline-derived CDR1 and CDR2 are SGHVS and FQNEAQ. The CDR3 DNA reads as TGTGCCAGCAGCGAAGAGATCCTCCGTGGGGAGACCCAGTACTTC. It encodes CASSEEILRGETQYF.

This clonotype came up many times. The chain has TRBV3-1 and TRBJ1-3; no clear D gene. CDR1 and CDR2 (germline): LGHDT, YNNKEL (reference sequence). V lost 2 bases, J lost 4 bases, and 3 bases lay in between. The CDR3 extends over 12 amino acids. CDR3 protein: CASSQSGNTIYF. The CDR3 DNA reads TGTGCCAGCAGCCAAAGCGGAAACACCATATATTTT.

The chain recombines TRBV20-1 with TRBJ1-2; tentatively, D is TRBD1 (6 bases). Trimming pared 6 bases from V and 4 bases from J, leaving 18 bases between. This CDR3 is built from 14 residues. The V gene's germline CDR1 is DFQATT and CDR2 SNEGSKA (reference sequence). CDR3 sequence: CSATEGGRGYGYTF. The DNA of the CDR3 is TGCAGTGCCACCGAAGGGGGTCGAGGCTATGGCTACACCTTC.

This clonotype showed up many times. This chain links TRBV18 with TRBJ1-2; D is perhaps TRBD1 (5 bases). Germline CDR1 reads KGHSH; CDR2 reads LQKENI. This CDR3 is 15 amino acids long. V dropped 0 bases and J dropped 6 bases, with 14 bases sitting between them. As DNA, the CDR3 is TGTGCCAGCTCACCACCTAACGGGCCGGGGGATGGCTACACCTTC. The encoded protein is CASSPPNGPGDGYTF. Full variable domain (outside the CDR3, taken from reference TRBV18 and TRBJ1-2): NAGVMQNPRHLVRRRGQEARLRCSPMKGHSHVYWYRQLPEEGLKFMVYLQKENIIDESGMPKERFSAEFPKEGPSILRIQQVVRGDSAAYFCASSPPNGPGDGYTFGSGTRLTVV.

This clonotype has at least ten counts. This CDR3 reads CASSLGSGPRDTEAFF. In DNA, the CDR3 is TGTGCCAGCAGTTTAGGATCGGGACCGAGGGACACTGAAGCTTTCTTT. The rearrangement joins TRBV12-3 or TRBV12-4 to TRBJ1-1; the D gene is possibly TRBD1 (5 bases). Deletions cut 1 base from V and 3 bases from J, with 15 bases between. This CDR3 comprises 16 residues.

This clonotype was detected a few times. The chain has TRBV5-4 and TRBJ1-2; D gene ambiguous. Germline V gene sequence: CDR1 SGHNT, CDR2 YYREEE (reference sequence). This CDR3 has 12 amino acids. The ends were cut back, 2 bases at V and 8 bases at J, with 10 bases in the middle. CDR3 amino acids: CASSFYTGGYTF. As DNA, the CDR3 is TGTGCCAGCAGCTTCTACACTGGCGGCTACACCTTC.

This clonotype was counted many times. V gene TRBV10-3 combines with J gene TRBJ2-3; 10 nucleotides align to TRBD2. Germline loops: CDR1 ENHRY, CDR2 SYGVKD. Trimming took 5 bases from V and 4 from J; bases not matched to a gene: 6. The CDR3 totals 15 residues. The CDR3 loop reads CAISTLAGVSDTQYF. CDR3 DNA: TGTGCCATCAGTACCCTAGCGGGGGTTTCAGATACGCAGTATTTT.

This clonotype has ten or more counts. The rearrangement uses TRBV6-5 and TRBJ2-2; D remains unclear. CDR1 and CDR2 from the germline V gene are MNHEY and SVGAGI. Between the trimmed V and J ends, which lost 0 bases and 9 bases, there was a span of 11 bases. This CDR3 has 14 residues. In DNA form, the CDR3 reads TGTGCCAGCAGTTACTCGATATCGCGGCGGGAGCTGTTTTTT. Amino acids: CASSYSISRRELFF.

This clonotype was observed at least ten times. The chain is built from TRBV13 and TRBJ2-1, with 7 positions matching TRBD1. CDR1 and CDR2 from the germline V gene are PRHDT and FYEKMQ (reference sequence). CDR3 length equals 14 residues. J gave up 7 bases and V 5 bases, and 8 bases lay outside the gene matches. The CDR3 here is CASSHGTVQNEQFF. DNA of the CDR3: TGTGCCAGCAGCCACGGGACAGTACAAAATGAGCAGTTCTTC.

As to this clonotype: A much bigger clone sits one base away, suggesting this may be a read error. The final CDR3 position lacks the conserved phenylalanine or tryptophan, pointing to a likely read error. The chain has TRBV5-1 and TRBJ1-1; 7 bases are a match to TRBD1. The J segment lost 0 bases and the V segment lost 0 bases, leaving 8 bases of the junction unmatched. The CDR3 runs to 17 residues. The V gene's germline CDR1 is SGHRS and CDR2 YFSETQ. The CDR3 DNA sequence: TGCGCCAGCAGCTTGGGAGACAGGGCAAGAATGAACACTGAAGCTTTCCTT. Translating gives CASSLGDRARMNTEAFL.

The gene calls are TRBV30 and TRBJ2-1; TRBD1 aligns across 8 bases. This CDR3 has 14 residues. Trimming at V came to 4 bases and at J to 5 bases, leaving 7 bases not matched to a gene. Germline CDR1 GTSNPN, CDR2 SVGIG (reference sequence). The CDR3 region is CAWTTGTGNNEQFF. CDR3 sequence (DNA): TGTGCCTGGACTACCGGGACAGGCAACAATGAGCAGTTCTTC.

This clonotype appeared many times. The chain carries TRBV28 and TRBJ1-1; maybe TRBD1 (5 bases). V was pared by 3 bases and J by 3 bases, with 23 bases between. The CDR3 length is 18 residues. In germline, CDR1 is MDHEN, CDR2 SYDVKM. The CDR3 loop reads CASSLVQGRGGGYTEAFF. CDR3 coding DNA: TGTGCCAGCAGTTTGGTTCAGGGTCGGGGCGGTGGGTACACTGAAGCTTTCTTT.

This chain uses TRBV4-1 with TRBJ1-2; 8 bases match TRBD1. This CDR3 contains 17 residues. V gave up 2 bases and J gave up 8 bases; unmatched junction bases: 16. CDR1 and CDR2 from the germline V gene are MGHRA and YSYEKL. CDR3 DNA: TGCGCCAGCAGCCAATTAACCGCCGGGCCACAGGGGGAGGGCTACACCTTC. This sequence encodes CASSQLTAGPQGEGYTF.

This clonotype was detected many times. The chain couples TRBV18 to TRBJ1-2; 7 nucleotides align to TRBD1. The germline V gene has CDR1 KGHSH and CDR2 LQKENI. Trimming took 3 bases from V and 0 from J; bases not matched to a gene: 10. The length of the CDR3 is 17 residues. The CDR3 DNA reads as TGTGCCAGCTCACCCCTATCTACAGGGGAAGCTAACTATGGCTACACCTTC. As protein: CASSPLSTGEANYGYTF.

The rearrangement links TRBV13 to TRBJ1-2, with 12 bases matching TRBD1. V lost 5 bases to trimming and J lost 6 bases; unmatched junction nucleotides: 7. CDR3 size: 15 residues. CDR1 and CDR2 from the germline V gene are PRHDT and FYEKMQ (reference sequence). The CDR3 here is CASSIPGQGADGYTF. For the CDR3, the DNA is TGTGCCAGCAGCATTCCGGGACAGGGGGCGGATGGCTACACCTTC.

At least ten counts were recorded for this clonotype. CDR3 DNA: TGTGCCACCAGTGACACCCTCAGCGGGGAGCTGTTTTTT. Protein: CATSDTLSGELFF. The gene calls are TRBV24-1 and TRBJ2-2, with no clear D. Trimming cost V 4 bases and J 7 bases, with 9 bases left between them. CDR3 length equals 13 residues. Germline V CDR1 and CDR2: KGHDR, SFDVKD.

This clonotype appeared many times. Written as DNA, the CDR3 is TGTGCCAGCAGGGAAAGCGGGGGGGCCTTCCATGAGCAGTTCTTC. Protein: CASRESGGAFHEQFF. The rearrangement links TRBV2 to TRBJ2-1; 10 nucleotides match TRBD2. Trimming cost V 6 bases and J 8 bases; bases outside gene matches: 10. Germline V CDR1 and CDR2: SNHLY, FYNNEI. This CDR3 has 15 residues.

Ten or more counts support this clonotype. The genes are TRBV3-1 and TRBJ2-5; TRBD2 agrees at 7 bases. The CDR3 length is 17 residues. In germline, CDR1 is LGHDT, CDR2 YNNKEL (reference sequence). After removal of 1 base from V and 2 bases from J, the junction contained 10 bases not matched to a gene. CDR3: CASSQVGGGGDQETQYF. The CDR3 coding sequence is TGTGCCAGCAGCCAAGTTGGGGGGGGAGGGGATCAAGAGACCCAGTACTTC.

This clonotype was observed a handful of times. The J gene is TRBJ2-5, the V gene TRBV10-3; TRBD1 matches at 9 bases. Germline loops: CDR1 ENHRY, CDR2 SYGVKD. Trimming cost V 6 bases and J 4 bases; bases outside gene matches: 6. The CDR3 covers 14 residues. The CDR3 here is CAIRPTGGRETQYF. CDR3 DNA sequence: TGTGCCATCAGACCTACAGGGGGCCGAGAGACCCAGTACTTC.

This clonotype was observed a handful of times. This chain connects TRBV4-1 to TRBJ2-1, with a tentative D call TRBD1 (6 bases). The CDR3 covers 20 residues. Germline loops: CDR1 MGHRA, CDR2 YSYEKL. Between the trimmed V and J ends, which lost 2 bases and 2 bases, there was a span of 25 bases. In DNA, the CDR3 is TGCGCCAGCAGCCAAACATACCCGAGAACAGGGCCCGGGACCTACAATGAGCAGTTCTTC. It specifies CASSQTYPRTGPGTYNEQFF.

Many counts were recorded for this clonotype. This sequence joins TRBV20-1 and TRBJ2-2, with D possibly TRBD1 on 6 matching bases. This CDR3 spans 16 amino acids. V was cut by 0 bases and J by 8 bases, with 19 bases left in between. CDR1 and CDR2 (germline): DFQATT, SNEGSKA (reference sequence). This chain's CDR3 is CSARDRLEGVRGELFF. The CDR3 nucleotides are TGCAGTGCTAGAGATCGGCTAGAGGGGGTCAGGGGGGAGCTGTTTTTT.

This clonotype has a count of ten or more. The gene calls are TRBV10-3 and TRBJ1-6; no definite D call. The V gene lost 10 bases and the J gene lost 0 bases, with 7 bases spanning the gap. The CDR3 has 13 amino acids. The germline V gene has CDR1 ENHRY and CDR2 SYGVKD. The CDR3 spells CATSGSYNSPLHF. CDR3 nucleotide sequence: TGTGCCACCTCAGGCTCCTATAATTCACCCCTCCACTTT.